This is a list of T cell receptor beta chains from one sample in a study of sequential checkpoint blockade in melanoma. Produced via immunoSEQ multiplex PCR; TCRdb's table is partial and in-frame only. There are 15,000 to 20,000 clones in the sample; more than 75% occur only once, and about 12% lies in the top ten. The input for sequencing was CD8+ T cells sorted from blood (inferred from file names), taken from a patient given nivolumab and ipilimumab in sequence. These receptors were collected from a human donor with melanoma. Both conserved end residues are part of each CDR3.

v_call | cdr3_aa
TRBV5-4 | CASSLAGQRAYEQYF
TRBV4-1 | CASSQDPAGGPDEQYF
TRBV10-2 | CASSESGESEKLFF
TRBV4-1 | CASSLGTGVRNQPQHF
TRBV6-1 | CASSESGTDEQYF
TRBV4-1 | CASSQGGRVRGDQPQHF
TRBV28 | CASSVIGRDTEAFF
TRBV5-4 | CASSASLAQTYEQYF
TRBV30 | CAWSVQGSNQPQHF
TRBV4-3 | CASSRPRQGTPNEKLFF
TRBV6-5 | CASSALLSGEQYF
TRBV6-5 | CASSQNQPQHF
TRBV11-2 | CASTRGGWNTEAFF
TRBV27 | CASSAGTSGSGSYEQYF
TRBV30 | CAWSIEGGPWNEQFF
TRBV7-9 | CAHSPAGGLGTEAFF
TRBV7-3 | CASSSTGGEKLFF
TRBV7-2 | CASSGGLGGGSYGYTF
TRBV5-6 | CASSFMSGASYEQYF
TRBV11-2 | CASSLTGASTLEAFF
TRBV16 | CASSQDWTTLQETQYF
TRBV4-3 | CASSQEYPATNEKLFF